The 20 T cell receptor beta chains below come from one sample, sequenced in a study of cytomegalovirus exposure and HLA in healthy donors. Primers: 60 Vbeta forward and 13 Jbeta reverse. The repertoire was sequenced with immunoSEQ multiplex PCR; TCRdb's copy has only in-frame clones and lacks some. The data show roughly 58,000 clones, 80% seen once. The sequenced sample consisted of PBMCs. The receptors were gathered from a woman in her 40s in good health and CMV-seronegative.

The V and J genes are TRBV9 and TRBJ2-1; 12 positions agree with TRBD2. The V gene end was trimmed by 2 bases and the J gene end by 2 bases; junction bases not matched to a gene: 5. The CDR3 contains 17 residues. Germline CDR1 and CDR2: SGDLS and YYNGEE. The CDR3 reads CASSVGLAGIPYNEQFF. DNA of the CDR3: TGTGCCAGCAGCGTTGGACTAGCGGGAATCCCCTACAATGAGCAGTTCTTC. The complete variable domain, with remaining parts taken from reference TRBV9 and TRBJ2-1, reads DSGVTQTPKHLITATGQRVTLRCSPRSGDLSVYWYQQSLDQGLQFLIQYYNGEERAKGNILERFSAQQFPDLHSELNLSSLELGDSALYFCASSVGLAGIPYNEQFFGPGTRLTVL.

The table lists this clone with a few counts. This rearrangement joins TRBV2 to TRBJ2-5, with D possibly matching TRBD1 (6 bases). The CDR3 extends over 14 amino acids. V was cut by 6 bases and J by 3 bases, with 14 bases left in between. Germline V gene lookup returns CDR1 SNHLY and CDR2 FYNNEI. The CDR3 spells CASRRFRTEETQYF. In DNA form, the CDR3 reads TGTGCCAGCAGACGTTTTAGGACAGAAGAGACCCAGTACTTC.

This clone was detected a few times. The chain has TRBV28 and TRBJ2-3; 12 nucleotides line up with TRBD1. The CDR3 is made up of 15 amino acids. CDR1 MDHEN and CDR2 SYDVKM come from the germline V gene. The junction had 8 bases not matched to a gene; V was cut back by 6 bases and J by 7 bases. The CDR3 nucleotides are TGTGCCAGCAGCGGGGGGGGACAGGGGGCTTATACGCAGTATTTT. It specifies CASSGGGQGAYTQYF.

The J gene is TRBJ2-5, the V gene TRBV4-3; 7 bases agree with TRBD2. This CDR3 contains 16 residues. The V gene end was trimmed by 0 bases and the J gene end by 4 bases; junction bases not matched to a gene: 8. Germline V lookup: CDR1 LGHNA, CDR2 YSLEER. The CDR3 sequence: CASSQDGEGPRETQYF. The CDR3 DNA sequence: TGCGCCAGCAGCCAAGATGGGGAGGGCCCTCGAGAGACCCAGTACTTC.

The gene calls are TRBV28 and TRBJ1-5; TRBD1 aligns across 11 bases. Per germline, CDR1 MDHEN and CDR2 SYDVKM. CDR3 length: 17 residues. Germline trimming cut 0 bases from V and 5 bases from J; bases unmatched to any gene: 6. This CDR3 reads CASSLWTGQGGDQPQHF. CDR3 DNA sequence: TGTGCCAGCAGTTTATGGACGGGACAGGGGGGCGATCAGCCCCAGCATTTT.

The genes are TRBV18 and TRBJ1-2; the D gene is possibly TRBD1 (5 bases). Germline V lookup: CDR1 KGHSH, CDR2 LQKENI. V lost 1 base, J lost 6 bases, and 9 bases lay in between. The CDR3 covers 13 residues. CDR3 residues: CASSPQGRHGYTF. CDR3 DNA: TGTGCCAGCTCACCACAGGGGCGGCATGGCTACACCTTC.

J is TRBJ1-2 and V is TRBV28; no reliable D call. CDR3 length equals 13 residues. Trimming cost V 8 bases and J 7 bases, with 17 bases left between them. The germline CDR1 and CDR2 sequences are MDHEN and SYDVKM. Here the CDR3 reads CASVKPQVAGYTF. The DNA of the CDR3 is TGTGCCAGCGTCAAACCCCAGGTTGCTGGCTACACCTTC.

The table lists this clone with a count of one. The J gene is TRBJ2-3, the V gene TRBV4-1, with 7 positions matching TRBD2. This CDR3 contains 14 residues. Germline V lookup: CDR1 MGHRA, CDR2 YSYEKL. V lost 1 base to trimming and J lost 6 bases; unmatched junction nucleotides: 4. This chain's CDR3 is CASSQGAGADTQYF. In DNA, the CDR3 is TGCGCCAGCAGCCAAGGGGCGGGAGCCGATACGCAGTATTTT.

CDR3 region: CASSPAAANYGYTF. CDR3 nucleotides: TGTGCCAGCTCACCGGCCGCAGCTAACTATGGCTACACCTTC. The gene calls are TRBV18 and TRBJ1-2; D call uncertain. Germline CDR1 and CDR2: KGHSH and LQKENI. The CDR3 contains 14 residues. The germline V and J ends were trimmed by 3 bases and 0 bases, with 8 bases remaining between them.

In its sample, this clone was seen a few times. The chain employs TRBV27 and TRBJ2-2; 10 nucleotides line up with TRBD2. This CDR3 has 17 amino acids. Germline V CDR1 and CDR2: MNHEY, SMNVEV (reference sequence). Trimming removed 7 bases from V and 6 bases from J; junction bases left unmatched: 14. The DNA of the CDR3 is TGTGCCAGCAAGGTGGCTAGCGGGAGTCATTTCCCCGGGGAGCTGTTTTTT. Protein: CASKVASGSHFPGELFF.

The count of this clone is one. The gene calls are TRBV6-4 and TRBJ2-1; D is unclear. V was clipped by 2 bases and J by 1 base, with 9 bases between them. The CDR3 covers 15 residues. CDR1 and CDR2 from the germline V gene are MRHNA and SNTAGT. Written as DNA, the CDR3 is TGTGCCAGCAGTGACGATAGCTATTCCTACAATGAGCAGTTCTTC. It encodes CASSDDSYSYNEQFF.

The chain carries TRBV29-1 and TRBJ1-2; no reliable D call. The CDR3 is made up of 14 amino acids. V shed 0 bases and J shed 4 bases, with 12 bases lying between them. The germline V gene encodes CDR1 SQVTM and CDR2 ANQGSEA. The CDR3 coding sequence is TGCAGCGTTGAAGATCTGAGGGCCCTCTATGGCTACACCTTC. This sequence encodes CSVEDLRALYGYTF. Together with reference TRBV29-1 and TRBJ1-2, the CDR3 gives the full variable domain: SAVISQKPSRDICQRGTSLTIQCQVDSQVTMMFWYRQQPGQSLTLIATANQGSEATYESGFVIDKFPISRPNLTFSTLTVSNMSPEDSSIYLCSVEDLRALYGYTFGSGTRLTVV.

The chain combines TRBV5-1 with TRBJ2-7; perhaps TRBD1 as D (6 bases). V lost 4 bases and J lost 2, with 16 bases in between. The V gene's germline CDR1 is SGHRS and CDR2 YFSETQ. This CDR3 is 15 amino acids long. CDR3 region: CASSTTGQFAYEQYF. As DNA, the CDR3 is TGCGCCAGCAGCACCACCGGACAGTTCGCCTACGAGCAGTACTTC.

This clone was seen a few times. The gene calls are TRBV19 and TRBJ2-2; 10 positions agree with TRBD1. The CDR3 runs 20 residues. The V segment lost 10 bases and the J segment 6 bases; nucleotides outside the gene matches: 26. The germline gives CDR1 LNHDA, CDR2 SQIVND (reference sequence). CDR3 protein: CATMPHSRDRGATVSGELFF. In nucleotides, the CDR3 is TGTGCCACCATGCCTCACAGCCGGGACAGGGGAGCCACGGTTTCCGGGGAGCTGTTTTTT.

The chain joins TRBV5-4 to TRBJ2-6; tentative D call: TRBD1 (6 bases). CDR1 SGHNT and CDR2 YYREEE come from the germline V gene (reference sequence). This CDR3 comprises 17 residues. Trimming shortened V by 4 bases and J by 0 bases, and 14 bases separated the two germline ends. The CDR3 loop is CASSPRQDSSGANVLTF. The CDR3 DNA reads TGTGCCAGCAGCCCCCGACAGGATAGCTCTGGGGCCAACGTCCTGACTTTC.

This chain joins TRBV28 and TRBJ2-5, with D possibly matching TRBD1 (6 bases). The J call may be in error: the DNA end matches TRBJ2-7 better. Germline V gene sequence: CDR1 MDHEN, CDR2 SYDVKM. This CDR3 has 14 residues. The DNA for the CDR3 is TGTGCCAGCAGTTTTGCTCAGGGGCGATACGAGCAGTACTTC. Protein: CASSFAQGRYEQYF.

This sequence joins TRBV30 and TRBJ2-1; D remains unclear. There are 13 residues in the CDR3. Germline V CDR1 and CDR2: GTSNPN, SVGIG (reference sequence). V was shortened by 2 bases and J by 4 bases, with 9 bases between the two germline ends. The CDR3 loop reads CAWSMTLYNEQFF. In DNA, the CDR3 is TGTGCCTGGAGTATGACTCTTTACAATGAGCAGTTCTTC. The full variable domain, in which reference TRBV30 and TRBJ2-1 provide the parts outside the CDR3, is SQTIHQWPATLVQPVGSPLSLECTVEGTSNPNLYWYRQAAGRGLQLLFYSVGIGQISSEVPQNLSASRPQDRQFILSSKKLLLSDSGFYLCAWSMTLYNEQFFGPGTRLTVL.

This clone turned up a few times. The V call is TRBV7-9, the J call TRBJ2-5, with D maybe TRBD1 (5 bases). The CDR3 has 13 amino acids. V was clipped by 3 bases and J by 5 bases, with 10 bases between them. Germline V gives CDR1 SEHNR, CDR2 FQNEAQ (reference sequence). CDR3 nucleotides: TGTGCCAGCAGCTTGCAGGGTGAGGAGACCCAGTACTTC. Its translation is CASSLQGEETQYF.

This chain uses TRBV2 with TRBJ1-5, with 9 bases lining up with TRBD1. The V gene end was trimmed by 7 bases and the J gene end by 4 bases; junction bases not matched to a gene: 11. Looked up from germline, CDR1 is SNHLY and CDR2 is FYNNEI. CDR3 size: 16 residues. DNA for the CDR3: TGTGCCAGCACTGCAAGCCCGGACAGGGGTAATCAGCCCCAGCATTTT. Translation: CASTASPDRGNQPQHF. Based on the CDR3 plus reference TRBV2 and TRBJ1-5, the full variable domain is EPEVTQTPSHQVTQMGQEVILRCVPISNHLYFYWYRQILGQKVEFLVSFYNNEISEKSEIFDDQFSVERPDGSNFTLKIRSTKLEDSAMYFCASTASPDRGNQPQHFGDGTRLSIL.

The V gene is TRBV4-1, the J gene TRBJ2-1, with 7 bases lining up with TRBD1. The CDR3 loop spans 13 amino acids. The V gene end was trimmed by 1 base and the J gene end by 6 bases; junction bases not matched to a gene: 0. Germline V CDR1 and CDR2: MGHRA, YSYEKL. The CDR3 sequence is CASSQGQGNEQFF. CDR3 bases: TGCGCCAGCAGCCAAGGACAGGGCAATGAGCAGTTCTTC.